This TCR beta chain was identified during a study of cytomegalovirus exposure and HLA in healthy donors. Study at large: The Caucasian-associated ancestry cluster held under 90% of 398 genotyped donors.

The PCR was carried out with 60 Vbeta primers and 13 Jbeta primers. Sequencing used immunoSEQ multiplex PCR; TCRdb keeps in-frame clones, though not all of them. The sample gives more than 90,000 clones, about 75% of which show up once; around 9.3% is in the top ten. The CDR3 length is 15 residues. The germline CDR1 and CDR2 sequences are GTSNPN and SVGIG (reference sequence). Trimming took 1 base from V and 7 from J, leaving 14 bases between them. The clonotype comes from a man aged 45-65 years in good health and CMV-seronegative. The chain combines TRBV30 with TRBJ1-6; D gene unclear. The sequencing input was PBMCs. In DNA, the CDR3 is TGTGCCTGGAGTGACCATAGTATTTTGAATTCACCCCTCCACTTT. It translates to CAWSDHSILNSPLHF.